A selection of T cell receptor beta chains follows, all from one sample in a study of vaccination and CD4 T cells after COVID-19. No antigens are known for them. TCRdb processed the PCR reads anew with MiXCR; each CDR3 protein has one entry. The repertoire holds 11,000 or so distinct CDR3 sequences, around 55% seen once, with roughly 10% in the top ten. Sequencing was performed on CD4+ T cells from blood, cultured in vitro. The receptor source for this set is a human donor who had recovered from COVID-19. CDR3s include the opening cysteine and the closing phenylalanine or tryptophan. A D gene is named only where the DNA matches it firmly. Only part of the rows carry a size: once, few, many, or a class if the clone is expanded.

v_gene,d_gene,j_gene,abundance,CDR3nt,CDR3aa
TRBV19,.,TRBJ1-5,.,TGTGCCAGTAGTATAGTGGGGGCGCTTGGCAATCAGCCCCAGCATTTT,CASSIVGALGNQPQHF
TRBV6-1,.,TRBJ1-5,.,TGTGCCAGCAGCGACGGGACGGAGTATCAGCCCCAGCATTTT,CASSDGTEYQPQHF
TRBV20-1,.,TRBJ1-5,few,TGCAGTGCAAGCAGGGGTACTAGCAATCAGCCCCAGCATTTT,CSASRGTSNQPQHF
TRBV5-4,TRBD1,TRBJ1-6,.,TGTGCCAGCAGCCCAACAGGGGGGGGTAATTCACCCCTCCACTTT,CASSPTGGGNSPLHF
TRBV20-1,.,TRBJ2-5,.,TGCAGTGCCCCTGGACAGGGGCGGCACGCGGGAGGGTTGAGGGGAGAGACCCAGTACTTC,CSAPGQGRHAGGLRGETQYF
TRBV6-1,.,TRBJ2-2,.,TGTGCCAGCGGGACATGGAACACCGGGGAGCTGTTTTTT,CASGTWNTGELFF
TRBV7-2,TRBD2,TRBJ2-7,.,TGTGCCAGCAGCTTAGGAGGACTAGCGGGAGGCTCCTACGAGCAGTACTTC,CASSLGGLAGGSYEQYF
TRBV6-2/TRBV6-3,TRBD2,TRBJ2-1,.,TGTGCCAGCAGAGCAGGGACTAGCCGCTACAATGAGCAGTTCTTC,CASRAGTSRYNEQFF
TRBV2,TRBD2,TRBJ2-3,.,TGTGCCAGCGAAGGGTGGGGGGGGGATACGCAGTATTTT,CASEGWGGDTQYF
TRBV29-1,TRBD2,TRBJ2-1,few,TGCAGCGGAAGGACTAGCGGGAGAATCCGGTCCTACAATGAGCAGTTCTTC,CSGRTSGRIRSYNEQFF